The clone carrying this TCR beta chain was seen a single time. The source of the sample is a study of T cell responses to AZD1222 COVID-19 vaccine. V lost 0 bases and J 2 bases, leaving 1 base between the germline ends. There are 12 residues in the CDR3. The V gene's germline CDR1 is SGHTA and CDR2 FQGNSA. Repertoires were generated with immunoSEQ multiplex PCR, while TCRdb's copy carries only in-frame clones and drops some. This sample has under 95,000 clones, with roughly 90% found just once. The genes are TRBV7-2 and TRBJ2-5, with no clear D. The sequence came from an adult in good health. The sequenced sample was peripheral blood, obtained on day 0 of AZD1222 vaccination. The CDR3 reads CASSLAQETQYF. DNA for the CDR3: TGTGCCAGCAGCTTAGCGCAAGAGACCCAGTACTTC.